What follows describes a single T cell receptor beta chain. Recruited during active infection, patients (from Seattle) were subsequently followed longitudinally. This CDR3 region has 16 residues. The germline gives CDR1 SGHNT, CDR2 YYREEE (reference sequence). V dropped 3 bases and J dropped 0; count of bases not matched to a gene: 5. Per the study methods: Counts of nucleated cells, estimated from reference gene primer amplification, were obtained. The protocol was immunoSEQ multiplex PCR, while the TCRdb copy is restricted to in-frame clones and leaves out a portion. The V and J calls and clone size were taken over from that table, and D and trimming were inferred from the DNA. The sample has about 140,000 clones, approximately 90% seen once. The data stem from a study of blood T cell repertoires in COVID-19. About the research overall: Samples of COVID-19 (acute and convalescent) were obtained from the United States, Italy and Spain. PBMCs, B-cell-depleted T cells, or T cells provided the cDNA or gDNA that made up the material.

The TCR comes from a human donor with COVID-19, enrolled during active disease. The donor label of this sample is uncertain. V gene TRBV5-4 combines with J gene TRBJ2-3; the match to TRBD2 covers 9 bases. Material: peripheral blood. The CDR3 DNA reads as TGTGCCAGCAGCTCCGGACTAGCGAGAAGCACAGATACGCAGTATTTT. It codes for CASSSGLARSTDTQYF.